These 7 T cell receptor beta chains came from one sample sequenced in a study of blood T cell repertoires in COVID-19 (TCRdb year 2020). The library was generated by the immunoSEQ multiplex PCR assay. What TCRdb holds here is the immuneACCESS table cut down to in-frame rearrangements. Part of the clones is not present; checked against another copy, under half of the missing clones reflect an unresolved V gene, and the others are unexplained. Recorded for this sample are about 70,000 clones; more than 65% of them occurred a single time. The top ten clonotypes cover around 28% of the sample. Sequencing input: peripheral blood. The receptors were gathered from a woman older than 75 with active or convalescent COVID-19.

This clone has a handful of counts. CDR3 sequence (DNA): TGTGCCAGCAGCCCGCGGCAGCGGGGGGCACTCGGCAATGAGCAGTTCTTC. Translation: CASSPRQRGALGNEQFF. V usage is TRBV5-4 and J usage is TRBJ2-1; 9 bases line up with TRBD2. V shed 4 bases and J 6 bases; nucleotides not matched to a gene: 14. This CDR3 is built from 17 residues. Looked up from germline, CDR1 is SGHNT and CDR2 is YYREEE (reference sequence).

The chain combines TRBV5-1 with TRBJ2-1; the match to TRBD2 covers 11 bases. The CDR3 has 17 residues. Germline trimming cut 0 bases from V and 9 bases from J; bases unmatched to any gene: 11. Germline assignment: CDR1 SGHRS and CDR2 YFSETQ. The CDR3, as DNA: TGCGCCAGCAGCTTGGAGATAGCGGGGGGGCCTCTGATTGAGCAGTTCTTC. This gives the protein CASSLEIAGGPLIEQFF.

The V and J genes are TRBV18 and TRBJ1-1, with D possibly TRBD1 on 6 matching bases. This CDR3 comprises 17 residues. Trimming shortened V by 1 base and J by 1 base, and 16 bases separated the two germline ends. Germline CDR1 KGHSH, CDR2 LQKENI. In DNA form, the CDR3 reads TGTGCCAGCTCACCACTGTCAGGGGCTCCAGGGAACACTGAAGCTTTCTTT. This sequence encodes CASSPLSGAPGNTEAFF.

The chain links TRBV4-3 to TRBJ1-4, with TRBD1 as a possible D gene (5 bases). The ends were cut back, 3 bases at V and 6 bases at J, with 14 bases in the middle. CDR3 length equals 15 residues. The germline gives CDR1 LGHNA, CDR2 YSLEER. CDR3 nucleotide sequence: TGCGCCAGCAGCCAGGTTGACGCGGGGGATGAAAAACTGTTTTTT. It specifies CASSQVDAGDEKLFF.

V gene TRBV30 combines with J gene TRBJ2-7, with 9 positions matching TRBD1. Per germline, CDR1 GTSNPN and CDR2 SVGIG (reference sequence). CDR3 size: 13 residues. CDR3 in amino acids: CAYGQGQTYEQYF. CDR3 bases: TGTGCTTACGGACAGGGGCAAACCTACGAGCAGTACTTC.

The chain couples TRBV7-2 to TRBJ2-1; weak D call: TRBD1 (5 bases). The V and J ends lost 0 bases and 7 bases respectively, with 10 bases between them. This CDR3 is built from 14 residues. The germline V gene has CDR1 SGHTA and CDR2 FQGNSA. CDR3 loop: CASSLAGRANEQFF. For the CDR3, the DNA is TGTGCCAGCAGCTTAGCGGGGCGTGCGAATGAGCAGTTCTTC.

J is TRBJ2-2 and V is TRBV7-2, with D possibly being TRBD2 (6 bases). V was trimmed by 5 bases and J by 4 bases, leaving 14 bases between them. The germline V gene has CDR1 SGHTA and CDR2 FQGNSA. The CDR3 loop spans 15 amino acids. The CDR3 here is CASSPGLTGTGELFF. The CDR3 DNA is TGTGCCAGCAGCCCGGGACTCACTGGCACCGGGGAGCTGTTTTTT.